This T cell receptor beta chain derives from a study of CXCR3-negative and CXCR3-positive naive CD8 T cells. Findings and caveats of the study: A higher hydrophobicity marked the TRB CDR3s of CXCR3-positive naive cells versus CXCR3-negative naive cells. Partial loss of CXCR3 expression followed cryopreservation; most assays used fresh PBMCs. Naive subsets displayed similar surface CD5, and TCR strength was inferred from TRB CDR3 properties.

Libraries were UMI-labeled 5' RACE TRB cDNA. Following a re-call of the 5' RACE reads, TCRdb has one entry per CDR3 protein and lacks DNA. Its clone listing holds 150,000 to 170,000 distinct CDR3 sequences. CDR1 is LNHDA, CDR2 SQIVND, per germline (reference sequence). This CDR3 is 16 amino acids long. Note on this clonotype: Its antigen is not known.

This receptor was taken from a human donor in good health. Some clones in this sample may be carry-over from other donors' samples. The V call is TRBV19, the J call TRBJ1-4. Input material: naive CXCR3+ CD8+ T cells from blood. Sample subset: CD45RO-CCR7+CD27+CD95- naive CD8+ T cells expressing CXCR3 (TNR3+). The CDR3 here is CASSMSFRTTNEKLFF. Full variable domain (rest looked up from reference TRBV19 and TRBJ1-4): DGGITQSPKYLFRKEGQNVTLSCEQNLNHDAMYWYRQDPGQGLRLIYYSQIVNDFQKGDIAEGYSVSREKKESFPLTVTSAQKNPTAFYLCASSMSFRTTNEKLFFGSGTQLSVL.